This TCR beta chain came from a study of early T cells in non-severe SARS-CoV-2 infection. Study information: With bulk RNA from unsorted whole blood as input, sequencing yielded unpaired chains.

The germline V and J ends were trimmed by 6 bases and 6 bases, with 12 bases remaining between them. This CDR3 region has 12 residues. Germline CDR1 reads SQVTM; CDR2 reads ANQGSEA. In its sample, this clonotype was seen a few times. TCRdb reprocessed the 5' RACE reads with MiXCR, giving one entry per CDR3 protein. The profile shows more than 80,000 distinct CDR3 sequences, around 17% of them singletons. The chain recombines TRBV29-1 with TRBJ1-5; the D is unclear. Source material: whole blood. This clonotype originated in an adult who was a healthcare worker with PCR-confirmed SARS-CoV-2 infection or an uninfected control (not recorded which). CDR3 DNA: TGCAGCGTGGGGAGGGCGGGTCAGCCCCAGCATTTT. Protein: CSVGRAGQPQHF.